This TCR beta chain was sequenced for a study of technical replicates of blood from a few donors. CDR3 length: 12 amino acids. CDR1 and CDR2 from the germline V gene are SEHNR and FQNEAQ (reference sequence). V gave up 1 base and J gave up 4 bases, with 4 bases separating them. This table comes from immunoSEQ multiplex PCR, and its TCRdb copy is limited to in-frame clones, with some not included. The sample includes roughly 40,000 clones, around 96% of them seen just once. Sequenced input: T cells isolated from PBMCs. The TCR sequence derives from a human donor in good health. V gene TRBV7-9 combines with J gene TRBJ1-1; D remains ambiguous. The CDR3 DNA sequence: TGTGCCAGCAGCTTAGGGGCCACTGAAGCTTTCTTT. This gives the protein CASSLGATEAFF.